This is a list of T cell receptor beta chains from one sample in a study of monozygotic twins with inflammatory bowel disease. TCRdb reanalyzed the 5' RACE reads and collapses them to one entry per CDR3 protein, without DNA. The ten top clones account for 2% to 3%, within a sample of about 440,000 distinct CDR3 sequences. What was sequenced was blood. The receptors stem from a human donor with ulcerative colitis or Crohn's disease, or a healthy co-twin of an affected twin (not recorded which). Each CDR3 is given with its conserved first and last residue.

V gene: TRBV6-5; J gene: TRBJ1-6; CDR3 protein: CASSYLSSSYNSPLHF
V gene: TRBV19; J gene: TRBJ1-2; CDR3 protein: CASSTRDSYGYTF
V gene: TRBV12-3/TRBV12-4; J gene: TRBJ2-3; CDR3 protein: CASQRGLTSTDTQYF
V gene: TRBV20-1; J gene: TRBJ1-1; CDR3 protein: CSAPQNLGYTEAFF
V gene: TRBV6-1; J gene: TRBJ2-2; CDR3 protein: CASSDPDRVGTGELFF
V gene: TRBV7-3; J gene: TRBJ2-1; CDR3 protein: CASSLTQTRPDEQFF
V gene: TRBV4-2; J gene: TRBJ2-3; CDR3 protein: CASSPTVTWDTQYF
V gene: TRBV20-1; J gene: TRBJ2-1; CDR3 protein: CSARWREGYEQFF
V gene: TRBV5-1; J gene: TRBJ1-5; CDR3 protein: CASKERTGSDQPQHF
V gene: TRBV11-3; J gene: TRBJ2-5; CDR3 protein: CASSERGGASETQYF
V gene: TRBV5-1; J gene: TRBJ2-3; CDR3 protein: CASRASGDTQYF
V gene: TRBV14; J gene: TRBJ2-1; CDR3 protein: CASSRSGVSSYNEQFF
V gene: TRBV5-6; J gene: TRBJ1-1; CDR3 protein: CASSLRTVPNTEAFF
V gene: TRBV28; J gene: TRBJ2-1; CDR3 protein: CASRVTGTSGSNEQFF
V gene: TRBV7-2; J gene: TRBJ2-5; CDR3 protein: CASSQSGATGVSETQYF
V gene: TRBV10-3; J gene: TRBJ2-1; CDR3 protein: CAIRHTYNEQFF
V gene: TRBV5-1; J gene: TRBJ2-1; CDR3 protein: CASSVSGTQFF
V gene: TRBV19; J gene: TRBJ1-4; CDR3 protein: CATGQDRGSNEKLFF
V gene: TRBV5-1; J gene: TRBJ2-3; CDR3 protein: CASSSLAGGPFQDTQYF
V gene: TRBV6-1; J gene: TRBJ2-2; CDR3 protein: CASRELVFTGELFF
V gene: TRBV24-1; J gene: TRBJ2-1; CDR3 protein: CATSGAGVPYNEQFF
V gene: TRBV18; J gene: TRBJ2-1; CDR3 protein: CASSPENEQFF
V gene: TRBV12-3/TRBV12-4; J gene: TRBJ2-1; CDR3 protein: CASRDSWIYNEQFF
V gene: TRBV18; J gene: TRBJ2-7; CDR3 protein: CASSPNSLSYEQYF
V gene: TRBV12-3/TRBV12-4; J gene: TRBJ1-2; CDR3 protein: CASRRGDNIYTF
V gene: TRBV7-9; J gene: TRBJ2-3; CDR3 protein: CASSLAPERDTQYF
V gene: TRBV11-2; J gene: TRBJ2-1; CDR3 protein: CASSGADRGARETTYNEQFF
V gene: TRBV13; J gene: TRBJ2-1; CDR3 protein: CASSQPTGGKGDQFF
V gene: TRBV27; J gene: TRBJ1-1; CDR3 protein: CASKDPYTEAFF
V gene: TRBV20-1; J gene: TRBJ1-5; CDR3 protein: CSARQGVDQPQHF
V gene: TRBV14; J gene: TRBJ2-5; CDR3 protein: CASSQDVGSYQETQYF
V gene: TRBV4-3; J gene: TRBJ1-2; CDR3 protein: CASSQDWANYGYTF
V gene: TRBV27; J gene: TRBJ2-5; CDR3 protein: CASSQLDRRETQYF
V gene: TRBV6-2/TRBV6-3; J gene: TRBJ1-5; CDR3 protein: CASSVGSGQPQHF
V gene: TRBV30; J gene: TRBJ2-7; CDR3 protein: CAWKPGLATREQYF
V gene: TRBV6-8; J gene: TRBJ1-1; CDR3 protein: CASSKDSGGTEAFF
V gene: TRBV5-1; J gene: TRBJ2-1; CDR3 protein: CASSLIHDTYNEQFF
V gene: TRBV28; J gene: TRBJ2-5; CDR3 protein: CASSDYGQAQYF
V gene: TRBV29-1; J gene: TRBJ2-1; CDR3 protein: CSGGKGTSGYNEQFF
V gene: TRBV7-3; J gene: TRBJ2-1; CDR3 protein: CASSADRGSYNEQFF
V gene: TRBV6-6; J gene: TRBJ1-2; CDR3 protein: CASTRGAYGYTF
V gene: TRBV15; J gene: TRBJ2-7; CDR3 protein: CATSREGGSREQYF
V gene: TRBV10-2; J gene: TRBJ2-5; CDR3 protein: CASSRGDQETQYF
V gene: TRBV20-1; J gene: TRBJ2-7; CDR3 protein: CSAGQGGEQYF
V gene: TRBV7-2; J gene: TRBJ2-3; CDR3 protein: CASSILGSGNTDTQYF
V gene: TRBV27; J gene: TRBJ2-7; CDR3 protein: CASSTRDRDRYEQYF
V gene: TRBV20-1; J gene: TRBJ1-6; CDR3 protein: CSAHRGLSYNSPLHF
V gene: TRBV15; J gene: TRBJ2-7; CDR3 protein: CATGTSGSRYEQYF
V gene: TRBV5-1; J gene: TRBJ2-1; CDR3 protein: CASSERPGGAYNEQFF
V gene: TRBV6-2/TRBV6-3; J gene: TRBJ2-7; CDR3 protein: CASSSSRPYTYEQYF
V gene: TRBV7-2; J gene: TRBJ2-7; CDR3 protein: CASSYLAGSYEQYF
V gene: TRBV7-9; J gene: TRBJ2-2; CDR3 protein: CASSLDLGPNTGELFF